A selection of T cell receptor beta chains follows, all from one sample in a study of T cell responses to AZD1222 COVID-19 vaccine. Method: immunoSEQ multiplex PCR; TCRdb's copy keeps in-frame clones and lacks some. The sample lists some 190,000 clones; 80% to 90% were seen once. This sample comprised peripheral blood, obtained on day 0 of AZD1222 vaccination. Receptor source: an adult in good health. The CDR3 runs from the conserved cysteine through the conserved F or W. Fields, in order: J gene, clone size, D gene, V gene, CDR3 protein, CDR3 DNA. D genes are given only for firm matches. Clone size, where shown, is once, few, many, or a class for clones that have expanded.

>TRBJ1-1|-|-|TRBV7-8
CASSLDFFGGEAFF
TGTGCCAGCAGCTTAGATTTCTTCGGTGGTGAAGCTTTCTTT
>TRBJ1-6|-|TRBD1|TRBV25-1
CASSARRGAFSNSPLHF
TGTGCCAGCAGTGCCCGCAGGGGGGCTTTTTCGAATTCACCCCTCCACTTT
>TRBJ1-5|-|TRBD1|TRBV7-9
CASSLTDRGADQPQHF
TGTGCCAGCAGCTTAACGGACAGGGGCGCCGATCAGCCCCAGCATTTT
>TRBJ1-6|-|-|TRBV18
CASSPSENNSPLHF
TGTGCCAGCTCACCCAGTGAAAATAATTCACCCCTCCACTTT
>TRBJ2-5|-|-|TRBV2
CASSDSGGGPQETQYF
TGTGCCAGCAGTGATAGTGGCGGGGGCCCCCAAGAGACCCAGTACTTC
>TRBJ1-6|-|-|TRBV11-2
CASSDLKEAVRYNSPLHF
TGTGCCAGCAGCGATCTGAAAGAAGCAGTCAGGTATAATTCACCCCTCCACTTT
>TRBJ1-1|-|-|TRBV4-1
CASSQSGNTEAFF
TGCGCCAGCAGCCAATCCGGTAACACTGAAGCTTTCTTT
>TRBJ1-6|-|-|TRBV1
CTSSRTGGPYNSPLHF
TGCACCAGCAGCCGGACAGGGGGTCCCTATAATTCACCCCTCCACTTT
>TRBJ1-2|-|-|TRBV7-8
CASSPEVQVYYGYTF
TGTGCCAGCAGCCCAGAGGTCCAGGTCTACTATGGCTACACCTTC
>TRBJ1-4|-|-|TRBV5-5
CASSQTGATNEKLFF
TGTGCCAGCAGTCAAACAGGTGCAACTAATGAAAAACTGTTTTTT
>TRBJ1-2|-|-|TRBV18
CASSPDGNYGYTF
TGTGCCAGCTCACCGGACGGGAACTATGGCTACACCTTC
>TRBJ1-5|-|-|TRBV2
CASSEQPSGNQPQHF
TGTGCCAGCAGTGAACAACCATCCGGCAATCAGCCCCAGCATTTT
>TRBJ1-1|-|-|TRBV18
CASSPLADTEAFF
TGTGCCAGCTCACCACTTGCAGACACTGAAGCTTTCTTT
>TRBJ2-5|-|-|TRBV4-3
CASSVTGTRTETQYF
TGCGCCAGCAGCGTCACCGGGACCCGGACGGAGACCCAGTACTTC
>TRBJ2-1|-|TRBD2|TRBV6-5
CASSYSTGGYNEQFF
TGTGCCAGCAGTTACTCCACGGGGGGATACAATGAGCAGTTCTTC
>TRBJ1-2|once|TRBD1|TRBV6-5
CASRNQGQGGGYTF
TGTGCCAGCAGGAACCAGGGACAGGGGGGAGGCTACACCTTC
>TRBJ2-5|-|-|TRBV7-3
CASSQFLQETQYF
TGTGCCAGCAGCCAGTTTTTGCAAGAGACCCAGTACTTC
>TRBJ2-1|-|-|TRBV4-3
CASSQNHNEQFF
TGCGCCAGCAGCCAGAACCACAATGAGCAGTTCTTC
>TRBJ1-3|-|-|TRBV18
CASSPSRDFGGNTIYF
TGTGCCAGCTCACCATCTCGGGACTTCGGAGGAAACACCATATATTTT
>TRBJ2-5|-|-|TRBV7-9
CASSLARDRETQYF
TGTGCCAGCAGCTTAGCCAGGGATAGAGAGACCCAGTACTTC
>TRBJ2-5|-|-|TRBV5-1
CASSPGQSGETQYF
TGCGCCAGCAGCCCGGGACAATCTGGGGAGACCCAGTACTTC
>TRBJ1-1|-|TRBD1|TRBV19
CASSTRQGEGAFF
TGTGCCAGTAGTACCCGACAGGGGGAGGGAGCTTTCTTT
>TRBJ1-3|-|-|TRBV28
CASSLSQGNTIYF
TGTGCCAGCAGTTTGTCACAGGGAAACACCATATATTTT
>TRBJ1-1|-|-|TRBV4-1
CASSRTPGNTEAFF
TGCGCCAGCAGCCGGACACCCGGGAACACTGAAGCTTTCTTT
>TRBJ2-3|-|TRBD1|TRBV7-9
CASSPQDRGVYQPYF
TGTGCCAGCAGCCCCCAGGACAGGGGGGTCTACCAGCCGTATTTT
>TRBJ1-1|-|-|TRBV28
CASSLHTGPGAFF
TGTGCCAGCAGTTTACATACAGGGCCCGGAGCTTTCTTT
>TRBJ2-5|once|TRBD2|TRBV27
CASSLSAGQETQYF
TGTGCCAGCAGTTTATCAGCGGGGCAAGAGACCCAGTACTTC
>TRBJ1-2|-|-|TRBV6-1
CASSERVGTHGYTF
TGTGCCAGCAGTGAAAGGGTGGGAACACATGGCTACACCTTC
>TRBJ2-7|-|-|TRBV19
CASSLSGADEQYF
TGTGCCAGTAGCCTCTCAGGAGCGGACGAGCAGTACTTC
>TRBJ1-1|-|TRBD1|TRBV6-5
CASRTGVEPEAFF
TGTGCCAGCAGGACAGGGGTTGAGCCTGAAGCTTTCTTT
>TRBJ2-5|-|-|TRBV11-2
CASSLDLKETQYF
TGTGCCAGCAGCTTAGATTTGAAGGAGACCCAGTACTTC
>TRBJ2-3|-|TRBD2|TRBV18
CASSPRVASGGTNTDTQYF
TGTGCCAGCTCACCGCGGGTGGCTAGCGGGGGAACTAACACAGATACGCAGTATTTT
>TRBJ1-4|-|-|TRBV7-2
CASSLSPTARYEKLFF
TGTGCCAGCAGCCTTAGTCCTACAGCTAGATACGAAAAACTGTTTTTT
>TRBJ2-1|-|-|TRBV5-4
CASSLLAEQFF
TGTGCCAGCAGCTTACTAGCAGAGCAGTTCTTC
>TRBJ1-4|-|-|TRBV10-2
CASSSGARANEKLFF
TGCGCCAGCAGTTCCGGGGCCCGGGCTAATGAAAAACTGTTTTTT
>TRBJ1-3|-|-|TRBV3-1/TRBV3-2
CASSSVTTGSSGNTIYF
TGTGCCAGCAGCTCCGTAACAACCGGCTCCTCTGGAAACACCATATATTTT
>TRBJ1-2|-|-|TRBV6-5
CASLDSSYGYTF
TGTGCCAGCCTGGACAGCTCCTATGGCTACACCTTC
>TRBJ2-2|-|TRBD1|TRBV5-5
CASSPRDRRREEPNTGELFF
TGTGCCAGCAGCCCCCGGGACAGGCGACGAGAAGAACCGAACACCGGGGAGCTGTTTTTT
>TRBJ1-5|few|-|TRBV21-1
CASALLKCTGSRNQPQHF
TGTGCCAGCGCGTTACTTAAATGCACAGGGTCGCGCAATCAGCCCCAGCATTTT
>TRBJ2-5|once|-|TRBV23-1
CASSQSSYPEETQYF
TGCGCCAGCAGTCAATCGTCTTACCCCGAGGAGACCCAGTACTTC
>TRBJ1-1|-|-|TRBV7-8
CASSHPGNTEAFF
TGTGCCAGCAGCCATCCAGGGAACACTGAAGCTTTCTTT
>TRBJ1-1|-|-|TRBV28
CASSLLPGATEAFF
TGTGCCAGCAGTTTACTGCCGGGGGCCACTGAAGCTTTCTTT
>TRBJ1-3|-|-|TRBV29-1
CSVADRAANTIYF
TGCAGCGTGGCAGACAGAGCGGCAAACACCATATATTTT
>TRBJ1-3|-|-|TRBV11-2
CASSFSDSSGNTIYF
TGTGCCAGCAGCTTTAGTGACAGCTCTGGAAACACCATATATTTT
>TRBJ2-3|-|-|TRBV5-1
CASSLQRTDTQYF
TGCGCCAGCAGCTTGCAACGCACAGATACGCAGTATTTT
>TRBJ1-6|-|-|TRBV7-9
CASSLVSGAASPLHF
TGTGCCAGCAGCTTAGTTTCAGGGGCCGCTTCACCCCTCCACTTT
>TRBJ2-1|-|-|TRBV18
CASSPPTPYNEQFF
TGTGCCAGCTCACCACCGACCCCCTACAATGAGCAGTTCTTC
>TRBJ2-1|-|-|TRBV29-1
CSVEAATHLANEQFF
TGCAGCGTTGAAGCCGCAACCCACCTGGCCAATGAGCAGTTCTTC
>TRBJ2-4|-|-|TRBV3-1/TRBV3-2
CASSQDLGETLAKNIQYF
TGTGCCAGCAGCCAAGATCTCGGAGAAACTCTAGCCAAAAACATTCAGTACTTC
>TRBJ1-5|few|-|TRBV19
CASSMSTDNQPQHF
TGTGCCAGTAGTATGTCGACAGACAATCAGCCCCAGCATTTT
>TRBJ1-5|-|TRBD1|TRBV2
CASRPGTGAGGQPQHF
TGTGCCAGCAGGCCCGGGACAGGGGCCGGGGGGCAGCCCCAGCATTTT
>TRBJ2-6|-|-|TRBV9
CASSVTGANVLTF
TGTGCCAGCAGCGTAACCGGGGCCAACGTCCTGACTTTC
>TRBJ1-4|once|-|TRBV5-6
CASSGGDEKLFF
TGTGCCAGCAGCGGGGGAGACGAAAAACTGTTTTTT